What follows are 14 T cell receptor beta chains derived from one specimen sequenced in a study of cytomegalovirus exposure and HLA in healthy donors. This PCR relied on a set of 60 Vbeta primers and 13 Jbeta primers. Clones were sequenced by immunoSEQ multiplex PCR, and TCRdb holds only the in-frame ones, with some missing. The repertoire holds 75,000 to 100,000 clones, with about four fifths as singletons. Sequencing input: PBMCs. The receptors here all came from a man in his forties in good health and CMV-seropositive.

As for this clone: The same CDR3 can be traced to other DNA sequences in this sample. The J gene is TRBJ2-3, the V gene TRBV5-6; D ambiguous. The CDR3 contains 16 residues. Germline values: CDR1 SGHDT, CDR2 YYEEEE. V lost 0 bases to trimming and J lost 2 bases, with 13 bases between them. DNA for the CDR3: TGTGCCAGCAGCTTGGTGGTCTCGGTCCACACAGATACGCAGTATTTT. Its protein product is CASSLVVSVHTDTQYF.

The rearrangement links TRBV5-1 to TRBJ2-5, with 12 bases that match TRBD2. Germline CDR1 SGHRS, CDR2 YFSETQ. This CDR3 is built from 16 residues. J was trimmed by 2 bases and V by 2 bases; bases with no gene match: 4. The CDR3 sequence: CASSLRGLAGQETQYF. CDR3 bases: TGCGCCAGCAGCTTACGAGGACTAGCGGGACAAGAGACCCAGTACTTC. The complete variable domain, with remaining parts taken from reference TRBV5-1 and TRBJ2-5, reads KAGVTQTPRYLIKTRGQQVTLSCSPISGHRSVSWYQQTPGQGLQFLFEYFSETQRNKGNFPGRFSGRQFSNSRSEMNVSTLELGDSALYLCASSLRGLAGQETQYFGPGTRLLVL.

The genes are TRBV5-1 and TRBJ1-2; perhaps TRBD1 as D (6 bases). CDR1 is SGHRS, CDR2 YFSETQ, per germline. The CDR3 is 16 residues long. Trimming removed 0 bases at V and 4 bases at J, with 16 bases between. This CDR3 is CASSLARGQGTYGYTF. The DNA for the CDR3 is TGCGCCAGCAGCTTGGCCCGAGGGCAGGGGACCTATGGCTACACCTTC.

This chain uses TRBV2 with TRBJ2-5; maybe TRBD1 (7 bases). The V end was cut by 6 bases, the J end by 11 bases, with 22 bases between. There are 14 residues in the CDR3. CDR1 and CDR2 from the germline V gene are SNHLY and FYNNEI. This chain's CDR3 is CASREGAQWSEQYF. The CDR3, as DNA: TGTGCCAGCAGGGAGGGGGCGCAATGGAGTGAGCAGTACTTC.

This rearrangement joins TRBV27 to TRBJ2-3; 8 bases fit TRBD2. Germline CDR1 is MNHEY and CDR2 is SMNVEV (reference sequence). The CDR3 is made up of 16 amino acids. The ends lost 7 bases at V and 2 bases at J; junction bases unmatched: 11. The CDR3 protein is CASNRLGRAVTDTQYF. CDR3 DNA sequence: TGTGCCAGCAATCGCCTCGGGAGGGCCGTCACAGATACGCAGTATTTT.

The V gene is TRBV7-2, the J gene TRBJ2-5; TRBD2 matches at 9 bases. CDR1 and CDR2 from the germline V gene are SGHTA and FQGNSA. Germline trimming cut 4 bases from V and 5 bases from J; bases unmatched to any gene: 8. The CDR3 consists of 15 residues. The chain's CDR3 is CASSWAGGPGETQYF. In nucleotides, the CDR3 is TGTGCCAGCAGCTGGGCGGGGGGGCCGGGGGAGACCCAGTACTTC.

The CDR3 is CASNPNLGRGGEQYF. The CDR3 coding sequence is TGTGCCAGCAACCCCAACCTAGGGCGGGGTGGCGAGCAGTACTTC. The gene calls are TRBV4-2 and TRBJ2-7; possible D gene TRBD2, 6 bases. In germline, CDR1 is LGHNA, CDR2 YNFKEQ. This CDR3 has 15 residues. Trimming removed 7 bases from V and 6 bases from J, with 22 bases in between.

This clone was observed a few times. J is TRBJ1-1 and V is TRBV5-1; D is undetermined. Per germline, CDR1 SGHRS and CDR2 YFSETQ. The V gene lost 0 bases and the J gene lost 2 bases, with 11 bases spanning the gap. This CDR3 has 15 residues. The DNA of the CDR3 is TGCGCCAGCAGCTTGGTTGGCAGTGATAACACTGAAGCTTTCTTT. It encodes CASSLVGSDNTEAFF. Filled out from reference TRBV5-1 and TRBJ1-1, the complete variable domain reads KAGVTQTPRYLIKTRGQQVTLSCSPISGHRSVSWYQQTPGQGLQFLFEYFSETQRNKGNFPGRFSGRQFSNSRSEMNVSTLELGDSALYLCASSLVGSDNTEAFFGQGTRLTVV.

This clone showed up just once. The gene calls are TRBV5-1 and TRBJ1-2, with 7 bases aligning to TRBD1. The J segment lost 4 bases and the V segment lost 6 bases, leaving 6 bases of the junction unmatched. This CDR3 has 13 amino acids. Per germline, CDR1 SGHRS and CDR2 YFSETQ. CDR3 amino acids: CASKGTAIYGYTF. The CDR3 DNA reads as TGCGCCAGCAAAGGGACAGCTATCTATGGCTACACCTTC.

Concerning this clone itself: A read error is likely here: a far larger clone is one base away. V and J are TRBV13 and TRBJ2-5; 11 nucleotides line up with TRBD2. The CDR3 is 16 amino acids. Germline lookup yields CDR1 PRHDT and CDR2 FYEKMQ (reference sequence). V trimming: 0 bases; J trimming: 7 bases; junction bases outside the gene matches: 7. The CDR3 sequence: CASSLGGSGGDRTQYF. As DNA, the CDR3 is TGTGCCAGCAGCTTAGGTGGTAGCGGGGGGGATAGGACCCAGTACTTC.

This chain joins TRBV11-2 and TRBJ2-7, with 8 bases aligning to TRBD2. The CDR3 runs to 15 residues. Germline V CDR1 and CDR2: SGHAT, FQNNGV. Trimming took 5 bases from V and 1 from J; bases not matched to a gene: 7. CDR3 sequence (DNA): TGTGCCAGCAGCGTTAGCGGGACCCTTTCCTACGAGCAGTACTTC. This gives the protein CASSVSGTLSYEQYF.

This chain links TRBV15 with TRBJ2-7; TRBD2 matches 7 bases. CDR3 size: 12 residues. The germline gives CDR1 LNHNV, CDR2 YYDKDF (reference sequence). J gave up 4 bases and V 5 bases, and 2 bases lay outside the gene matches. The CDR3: CATSRRGYEQYF. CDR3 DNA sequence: TGTGCCACCAGCCGGCGGGGGTACGAGCAGTACTTC.

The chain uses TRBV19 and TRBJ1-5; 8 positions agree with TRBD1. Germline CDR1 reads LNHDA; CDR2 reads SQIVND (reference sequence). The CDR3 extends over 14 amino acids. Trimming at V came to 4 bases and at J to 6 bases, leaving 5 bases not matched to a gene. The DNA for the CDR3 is TGTGCCAGTAGTACCGGACAGGGAGGTCAGCCCCAGCATTTT. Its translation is CASSTGQGGQPQHF.

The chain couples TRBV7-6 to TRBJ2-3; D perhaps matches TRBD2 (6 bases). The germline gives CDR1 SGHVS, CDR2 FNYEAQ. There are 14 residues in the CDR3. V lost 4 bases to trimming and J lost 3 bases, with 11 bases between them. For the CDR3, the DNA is TGTGCCAGCAGCTCGCGGGATGGTACAGATACGCAGTATTTT. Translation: CASSSRDGTDTQYF.